This is a list of T cell receptor beta chains from one sample in a study of shared clonotypes between healthy human individuals. Data came from immunoSEQ multiplex PCR; TCRdb stores just in-frame clones and leaves some out. This table has approximately 2.3 million clones, just over 90% appearing once. Sequencing used naive CD4+ T cells from PBMCs. All receptors come from a man younger than 35 in good health. Some clones in this sample may be carry-over from other donors' samples. The CDR3 runs from the conserved cysteine through the conserved F or W. A D gene is named only where the DNA matches it firmly. Only part of the rows carry a size: once, few, many, or a class if the clone is expanded.

D: TRBD1; V: TRBV6-1; size: NA; J: TRBJ1-4; CDR3: CASRFTGAGEKLFF; DNA: TGTGCCAGCAGATTTACAGGGGCCGGTGAAAAACTGTTTTTT
D: TRBD2; V: TRBV6-4; size: NA; J: TRBJ2-1; CDR3: CASSGARTSGYNEQFF; DNA: TGTGCCAGCAGTGGCGCAAGGACTAGCGGATACAATGAGCAGTTCTTC
D: TRBD1; V: TRBV7-9; size: NA; J: TRBJ2-3; CDR3: CASSFGQGLSDTQYF; DNA: TGTGCCAGCAGCTTCGGACAGGGTTTGTCAGATACGCAGTATTTT
D: NA; V: TRBV30; size: few; J: TRBJ1-5; CDR3: CASQLDSQPQHF; DNA: TGTGCCTCTCAACTGGATTCACAGCCCCAGCATTTT
D: NA; V: TRBV10-1; size: NA; J: TRBJ1-2; CDR3: CANYQGSNYGYTF; DNA: TGCGCCAACTACCAGGGTTCTAACTATGGCTACACCTTC
D: NA; V: TRBV28; size: NA; J: TRBJ1-5; CDR3: CASSSPVNQPQHF; DNA: TGTGCCAGCAGTTCCCCCGTTAATCAGCCCCAGCATTTT
D: TRBD2; V: TRBV28; size: NA; J: TRBJ2-3; CDR3: CASSFNSGRASTDTQYF; DNA: TGTGCCAGCAGTTTTAATAGCGGGAGGGCCAGCACAGATACGCAGTATTTT
D: TRBD2; V: TRBV19; size: NA; J: TRBJ2-1; CDR3: CASSRRLAGGGFNEQFF; DNA: TGTGCCAGTAGTAGACGACTAGCGGGAGGGGGGTTTAATGAGCAGTTCTTC
D: TRBD2; V: TRBV5-1; size: NA; J: TRBJ2-2; CDR3: CASGRETLHTGELFF; DNA: TGCGCCAGCGGGAGGGAGACTCTACACACCGGGGAGCTGTTTTTT
D: TRBD1; V: TRBV7-2; size: NA; J: TRBJ1-3; CDR3: CASSLGGTVTSRYNTIYF; DNA: TGTGCCAGCAGCTTAGGTGGGACAGTAACCTCACGGTACAACACCATATATTTT
D: NA; V: TRBV5-4; size: NA; J: TRBJ2-7; CDR3: CASARTIGAYEQYF; DNA: TGTGCCAGCGCCCGGACGATCGGGGCCTACGAGCAGTACTTC
D: NA; V: TRBV15; size: NA; J: TRBJ1-5; CDR3: CATSRTPRGGQRQPQHF; DNA: TGTGCCACCAGCAGAACCCCACGGGGGGGGCAGAGACAGCCCCAGCATTTT
D: NA; V: TRBV18; size: NA; J: TRBJ2-7; CDR3: CASSPRQGHEQYF; DNA: TGTGCCAGCTCACCCCGCCAGGGTCACGAGCAGTACTTC
D: NA; V: TRBV6-9; size: NA; J: TRBJ2-3; CDR3: CASSYSTSFLRGTDTQYF; DNA: TGTGCCAGCAGTTATTCGACCAGTTTCCTTCGGGGCACAGATACGCAGTATTTT
D: TRBD1; V: TRBV4-3; size: NA; J: TRBJ1-1; CDR3: CASSPRGRRTEAFF; DNA: TGCGCCAGCAGTCCAAGGGGGCGCCGCACTGAAGCTTTCTTT
D: TRBD1; V: TRBV7-9; size: NA; J: TRBJ1-4; CDR3: CASSPQLKTGSNEKLFF; DNA: TGTGCCAGCAGCCCCCAACTAAAGACAGGGAGTAACGAAAAACTGTTTTTT
D: NA; V: TRBV7-3; size: NA; J: TRBJ2-1; CDR3: CASSSSGAEGVEQFF; DNA: TGTGCCAGCAGTTCCTCGGGGGCCGAGGGGGTTGAGCAGTTCTTC
D: TRBD2; V: TRBV27; size: NA; J: TRBJ2-3; CDR3: CASSPWGLAGGTDTQYF; DNA: TGTGCCAGCAGCCCTTGGGGACTAGCGGGAGGTACAGATACGCAGTATTTT
D: TRBD1; V: TRBV6-4; size: NA; J: TRBJ2-1; CDR3: CASSEYRGRGNNEQFF; DNA: TGTGCCAGCAGTGAGTACAGGGGTCGTGGAAACAATGAGCAGTTCTTC